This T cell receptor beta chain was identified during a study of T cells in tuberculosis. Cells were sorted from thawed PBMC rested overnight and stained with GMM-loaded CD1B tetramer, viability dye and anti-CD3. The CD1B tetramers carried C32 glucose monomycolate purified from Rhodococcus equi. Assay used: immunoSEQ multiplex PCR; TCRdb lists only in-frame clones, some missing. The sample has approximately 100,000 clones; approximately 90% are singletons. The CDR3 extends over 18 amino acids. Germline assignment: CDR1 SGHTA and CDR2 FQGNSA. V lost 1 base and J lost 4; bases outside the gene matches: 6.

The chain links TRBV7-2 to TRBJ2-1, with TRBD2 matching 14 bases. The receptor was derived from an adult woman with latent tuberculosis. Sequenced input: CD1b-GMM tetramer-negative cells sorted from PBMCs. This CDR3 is CASSLVLTSGGVYNEQFF. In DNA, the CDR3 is TGTGCCAGCAGCTTAGTCCTGACTAGCGGGGGGGTGTACAATGAGCAGTTCTTC.